This is a list of T cell receptor beta chains from one sample in a study of blood T cell repertoires in COVID-19. Sequencing was performed with immunoSEQ multiplex PCR; in TCRdb, only in-frame clones are kept and a portion is missing. The data show some 98,000 clones, 82% seen once. Sequencing input: peripheral blood. The receptors come from a man between 65 and 85 years old with active or convalescent COVID-19. Each CDR3 is given with its conserved first and last residue. A D gene is named only where the DNA matches it firmly. Not every row has a clone size; where given, it reads once, few, many or a size class.

cdr3_nt cdr3_aa d_call clone_size j_call v_call
TGTGCCAGCAGCCAAGATAAGGGGACAATTAACAATGAGCAGTTCTTC CASSQDKGTINNEQFF NA NA TRBJ2-1 TRBV3-1/TRBV3-2
TGTGCCAGCAGCCCGGCGTCCGGGACAGATAGCACCGGGGAGCTGTTTTTT CASSPASGTDSTGELFF TRBD1 NA TRBJ2-2 TRBV7-8
TGTGCCAGCAGCCCAGGGTCAGCTAACTATGGCTACACCTTC CASSPGSANYGYTF NA NA TRBJ1-2 TRBV7-9
TGTGCCATCACCCCTACTAGCGGGGCTACAATGGAGCAGTTCTTC CAITPTSGATMEQFF TRBD2 NA TRBJ2-1 TRBV10-3
TGTGCCAGCAGCTTTACGGGTGGAGTGGAGACCCAGTACTTC CASSFTGGVETQYF NA NA TRBJ2-5 TRBV5-4
TGCGCCAGCAGCGCCGGACAGCCTAACTATGGCTACACCTTC CASSAGQPNYGYTF NA NA TRBJ1-2 TRBV5-1
TGTGCCAGCAGTGCGGGACCACTCTACGAGCAGTACTTC CASSAGPLYEQYF NA NA TRBJ2-7 TRBV12-3/TRBV12-4
TGTGCCAGCAGCCCCCAGACTAATGAAAAACTGTTTTTT CASSPQTNEKLFF NA few TRBJ1-4 TRBV7-6
TGTGCCAGCAGAGAGGGGGTGGGGACAGATACGCAGTATTTT CASREGVGTDTQYF NA NA TRBJ2-3 TRBV6-5
TGTGCCAGCAGTTCCCCTTCGGGGTCCGGGGAGCTGTTTTTT CASSSPSGSGELFF NA NA TRBJ2-2 TRBV28
TGTGCCAGCAGCCATGGGGGGGGCCTCAGCTCCTACGAGCAGTACTTC CASSHGGGLSSYEQYF NA NA TRBJ2-7 TRBV27
TGTGCTTTACGGGACACTAATTCACCCCTCCACTTT CALRDTNSPLHF NA NA TRBJ1-6 TRBV30
TGTGCCAGCAGCGGTTGGACAGATAGCAATCAGCCCCAGCATTTT CASSGWTDSNQPQHF NA NA TRBJ1-5 TRBV2
TGTGCCAGCAGCCCGGACTCTATCTCTGGAAACACCATATATTTT CASSPDSISGNTIYF NA NA TRBJ1-3 TRBV5-8
TGTGCCAGCAGTCATACAGGTGCTGGGGCCAACGTCCTGACTTTC CASSHTGAGANVLTF NA NA TRBJ2-6 TRBV7-2
TGTGCCAGTAGTCCCCCCTTTAGTAGCGGGGGGCCATTGGAGACCCAGTACTTC CASSPPFSSGGPLETQYF TRBD2 NA TRBJ2-5 TRBV19
TGCGCCAGCAGCTTGGCGGGACTAAGCTCAGATACGCAGTATTTT CASSLAGLSSDTQYF TRBD2 once TRBJ2-3 TRBV5-1
TGTGCCAGCAGCCGAGACAGCACCGGGGAGCTGTTTTTT CASSRDSTGELFF NA NA TRBJ2-2 TRBV6-5
TGTGCCAGCAGACTTTTGAGCTCCTACAATGAGCAGTTCTTC CASRLLSSYNEQFF NA NA TRBJ2-1 TRBV6-5
TGTGCCTGGAGTTTCCCGGACAGGCTTTCACCCCTCCACTTT CAWSFPDRLSPLHF TRBD1 NA TRBJ1-6 TRBV30
TGTGCCAGCGCTCGGGACAGCTCTGGGGCCAACGTCCTGACTTTC CASARDSSGANVLTF TRBD1 NA TRBJ2-6 TRBV5-4
TGCGCCAGCAGCCCGCTCGGGGGGTCCCCCAATCAGCCCCAGCATTTT CASSPLGGSPNQPQHF NA NA TRBJ1-5 TRBV5-1
TGCAGTGCTAACCGACAGGGCGGCTACACCTTC CSANRQGGYTF TRBD1 NA TRBJ1-2 TRBV20-1
TGTGCCAGCAGCTCCGGGGGGCAAGAGACCCAGTACTTC CASSSGGQETQYF TRBD2 few TRBJ2-5 TRBV7-9
TGTGCCAGCAGTTACGACAGGATCTACCCTAATGAGCAGTTCTTC CASSYDRIYPNEQFF NA few TRBJ2-1 TRBV6-2/TRBV6-3
TGTGCCAGTAGTATAGCGCGCCGCTCTAACTATGGCTACACCTTC CASSIARRSNYGYTF NA once TRBJ1-2 TRBV19
TGTGCCATCAGCCAGACTAGTCCGGAGACCCAGTACTTC CAISQTSPETQYF NA NA TRBJ2-5 TRBV10-3
TGTGCCAGCAACCTTCGCCGGGACAACATTCCCCAGCCCCAGCATTTT CASNLRRDNIPQPQHF NA NA TRBJ1-5 TRBV6-6
TGTGCCAGCTCCAGGGGGCACAATGAGCAGTTCTTC CASSRGHNEQFF TRBD1 NA TRBJ2-1 TRBV5-4
TGTGCCAGCAGCCCAAACAGGGATGAGCAGTTCTTC CASSPNRDEQFF NA NA TRBJ2-1 TRBV11-1
TGTGCCAGCAGCACACCTCAGGGAAGCCCCATGAACACTGAAGCTTTCTTT CASSTPQGSPMNTEAFF NA once TRBJ1-1 TRBV7-2
TGTGCCAGCAGCTTACCCCCGAGCTCTGGAAACACCATATATTTT CASSLPPSSGNTIYF NA few TRBJ1-3 TRBV11-2
TGTGCCAGCAGCTTGGGGAGCTCTGGAAACACCATATATTTT CASSLGSSGNTIYF NA NA TRBJ1-3 TRBV5-5
TGTGCCAGCAGCTTAGCGTCAGGTGCTGAAGCTTTCTTT CASSLASGAEAFF NA NA TRBJ1-1 TRBV7-9
TGCGCCAGCAGCTTGTACCGGGACAGAGTCTACGAGCAGTACTTC CASSLYRDRVYEQYF TRBD1 NA TRBJ2-7 TRBV5-1
TGTGCCAGCAGTTTACAACCCCCGACCTCCAACAGCCATCGGATCTATGGCTACACCTTC CASSLQPPTSNSHRIYGYTF NA NA TRBJ1-2 TRBV27
TGTGCCAGCAGCTTCCGGGAAGTAGGCGAGCAGTACTTC CASSFREVGEQYF NA NA TRBJ2-7 TRBV5-4
TGTGCCAGCAGCTTAGTACAGGGCAATGGCTACACCTTC CASSLVQGNGYTF NA NA TRBJ1-2 TRBV7-9
TGCAGTGCTAGTCTGACCCAGGGGAACACCATATATTTT CSASLTQGNTIYF NA NA TRBJ1-3 TRBV20-1
TGTGCCAGCAGCCAAGTGGGGACTAGCGGGGTGGCTGAGCAGTTCTTC CASSQVGTSGVAEQFF TRBD2 NA TRBJ2-1 TRBV4-2
TGTGCCAGCAGTATCCGACAGGGGAGTACTCAGCCCCAGCATTTT CASSIRQGSTQPQHF TRBD1 few TRBJ1-5 TRBV6-5
TGTGCCAGCTCACCCGGGGGCTACGAGCAGTACTTC CASSPGGYEQYF NA NA TRBJ2-7 TRBV18
TGTGCCAGCAGCCCCGTGAGAGAGACCCAGTACTTC CASSPVRETQYF NA NA TRBJ2-5 TRBV11-1
TGTGCCAGTAGTCTCGACACAGGTGAGACCTACAATGAGCAGTTCTTC CASSLDTGETYNEQFF NA NA TRBJ2-1 TRBV19
TGTGCCAGCAGTGAATCAGGTCGAAGCCCCTATGGCTACACCTTC CASSESGRSPYGYTF NA NA TRBJ1-2 TRBV6-1
TGTGCCAGCAGCGAGACAGGTCCCGATGAAAAACTGTTTTTT CASSETGPDEKLFF NA NA TRBJ1-4 TRBV11-1
TGCGCCAGCAGCTTCGACAGGGACAATGAGCAGTTCTTC CASSFDRDNEQFF TRBD1 NA TRBJ2-1 TRBV5-1
TGCGCCAGCAGCTTGCTAGCGGGGACCGGGGAGCTGTTTTTT CASSLLAGTGELFF TRBD2 NA TRBJ2-2 TRBV5-1